This T cell receptor (beta chain) was identified in a study of blood T cell repertoires in COVID-19 (dated by TCRdb to about 2020). Looking at the study overall: Samples covering the acute and convalescent phases of COVID-19 were provided by collaborators in the United States, Italy and Spain. Sample metadata almost always included a de-identified subject ID, COVID-19 status, age in years and sex. Subjects who had been exposed to COVID-19, were actively infected with it, or had recovered from it provided the deeply sampled blood TCRbeta repertoires that made up the dataset. The prospective study material was composed of cDNA or gDNA derived from T cells, B-cell-depleted T cells, or PBMCs. Samples were obtained from the ongoing ImmuneRACE study (first 160 participants) and from 950 to 1,500 subjects provided by 6 global collaborators. Where available, HLA class I and class II types were taken from metadata supplied by the sample provider and were not determined by assay-based typing. The repertoires were made available in a free public database intended to serve as a resource for research on the immune response to SARS-CoV-2.

To note about this clone: It lacks a known antigen. No per-base quality is available; no much larger clone lies one base away.

Whole blood was collected in K2EDTA tubes by collaborating institutions according to the institutions' own protocols. For TCRbeta analysis, collaborator samples were shipped as frozen whole blood, as isolated PBMCs, or as DNA extracted from either sample type. Overall study outcomes, separate from this receptor: How much clinical and demographic metadata was included differed by source and by participant, and the metadata was provided uncurated.

TCRbeta CDR3 regions were amplified from genomic DNA by means of the immunoSEQ Assay, a bias-controlled multiplex PCR. In the authors' own workflow: The number of nucleated cells in each sample was estimated from the amplification of reference gene primers within the assay. To quantify the absolute abundance of each unique TCRbeta CDR3 rearrangement, sequence reads were collapsed and filtered. For each sample, productive Simpson clonality was calculated as the square root of Simpson's diversity index across productive rearrangements. The clones in this table, taken by TCRdb from immuneACCESS, are in-frame only. Not every clone is retained; where verified, under half of the shortfall comes from an unresolved V gene, and the cause of the rest is unknown. That table supplies the V and J calls and clone size; D and trimming were determined from the DNA. This sample lists roughly 65,000 clones; roughly 79% were detected once. The top ten clones comprise 16% of the sample.

CDR1 and CDR2 (SEHNR, FQNEAQ) derive from the germline V gene (reference sequence). Ends trimmed: V by 2 bases, J by 6 bases; bases unmatched to a gene: 6. Including cysteine and phenylalanine, the CDR3 has 16 amino acids. Only the CDR3 part of the read is kept: 48 bases, read in frame from the first base. The rearranged segments are TRBV7-9 and TRBJ1-6; 8 bases in between match TRBD1. This TCR was recovered from a man aged 55 to 70 with acute or convalescent COVID-19. The sample was peripheral blood. The nucleotides read TGTGCCAGCAGCTTAAGCACAGGGGGGGGTAATTCACCCCTCCACTTT. It specifies CASSLSTGGGNSPLHF.